The sequence of this T cell receptor (beta chain) was determined in a study of T cells in Graves' hyperthyroidism and ophthalmopathy. Researchers amplified the TCR beta CDR3 regions from RNA transcripts. During a first-round RT-PCR of the TCR CDR3, the HTBI primer set was used. TCRdb called the multiplex PCR reads again in MiXCR, with one record for every CDR3 protein. This sample has roughly 740,000 distinct CDR3 sequences, with 15% to 20% found just once. V lost 0 bases and J 3 bases, leaving 11 bases between the germline ends. CDR1 is SGHRS and CDR2 is YFSETQ in the germline V gene. This CDR3 comprises 15 residues.

This rearrangement joins TRBV5-1 to TRBJ2-3, with D possibly TRBD1 on 5 matching bases. Material for sequencing was blood. The source is a man aged 18 to 29 with Graves' hyperthyroidism. CDR3: CASSLEFTGTDTQYF. Here the CDR3 DNA reads TGCGCCAGCAGCTTGGAGTTCACAGGAACAGATACGCAGTATTTT.